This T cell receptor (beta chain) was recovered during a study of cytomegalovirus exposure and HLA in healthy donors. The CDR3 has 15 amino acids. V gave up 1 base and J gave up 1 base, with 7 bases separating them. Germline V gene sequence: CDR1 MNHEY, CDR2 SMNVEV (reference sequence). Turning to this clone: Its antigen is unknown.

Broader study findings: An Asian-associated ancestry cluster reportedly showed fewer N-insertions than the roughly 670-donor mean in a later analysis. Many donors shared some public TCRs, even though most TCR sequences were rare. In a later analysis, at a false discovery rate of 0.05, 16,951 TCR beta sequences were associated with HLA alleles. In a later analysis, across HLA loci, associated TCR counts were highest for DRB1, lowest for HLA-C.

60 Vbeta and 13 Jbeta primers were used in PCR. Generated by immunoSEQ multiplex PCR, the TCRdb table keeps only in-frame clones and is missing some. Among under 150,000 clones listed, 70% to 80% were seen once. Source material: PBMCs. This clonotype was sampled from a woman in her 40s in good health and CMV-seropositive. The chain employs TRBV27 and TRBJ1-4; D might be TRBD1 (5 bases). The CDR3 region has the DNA TGTGCCAGCAGTTTATACGGGGGAACTAATGAAAAACTGTTTTTT. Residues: CASSLYGGTNEKLFF.